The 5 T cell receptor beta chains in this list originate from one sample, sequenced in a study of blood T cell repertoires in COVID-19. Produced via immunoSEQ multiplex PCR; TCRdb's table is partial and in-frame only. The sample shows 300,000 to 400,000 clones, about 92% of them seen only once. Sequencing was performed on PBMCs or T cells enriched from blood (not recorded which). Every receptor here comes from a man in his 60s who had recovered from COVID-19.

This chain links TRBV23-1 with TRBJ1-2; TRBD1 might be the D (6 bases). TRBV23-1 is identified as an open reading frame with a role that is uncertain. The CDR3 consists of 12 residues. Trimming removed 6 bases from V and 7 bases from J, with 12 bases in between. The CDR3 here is CASRDSLGGYTF. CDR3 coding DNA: TGCGCCAGCAGGGACAGTTTGGGTGGCTACACCTTC.

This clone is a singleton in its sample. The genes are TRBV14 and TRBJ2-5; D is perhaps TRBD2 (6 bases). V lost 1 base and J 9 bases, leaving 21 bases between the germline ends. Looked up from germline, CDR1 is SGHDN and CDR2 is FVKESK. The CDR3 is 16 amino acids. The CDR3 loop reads CASSQGSGAGARAQYF. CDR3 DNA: TGTGCCAGCAGCCAAGGCTCGGGAGCGGGCGCAAGGGCCCAGTACTTC.

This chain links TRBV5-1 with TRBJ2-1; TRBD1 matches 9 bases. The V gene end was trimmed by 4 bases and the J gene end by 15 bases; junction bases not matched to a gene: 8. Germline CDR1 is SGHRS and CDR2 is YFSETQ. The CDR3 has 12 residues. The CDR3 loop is CASSRNTGGTFF. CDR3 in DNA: TGCGCCAGCAGCCGTAATACAGGGGGCACGTTCTTC.

This chain's CDR3 is CASSLEFPGQPQHF. The CDR3, as DNA: TGCGCCAGCAGCTTGGAATTTCCCGGTCAGCCCCAGCATTTT. V is TRBV5-1 and J is TRBJ1-5; D is undetermined. The CDR3 has 14 amino acids. Germline V gene data show CDR1 as SGHRS and CDR2 as YFSETQ. Trimming shortened V by 0 bases and J by 6 bases, and 10 bases separated the two germline ends.

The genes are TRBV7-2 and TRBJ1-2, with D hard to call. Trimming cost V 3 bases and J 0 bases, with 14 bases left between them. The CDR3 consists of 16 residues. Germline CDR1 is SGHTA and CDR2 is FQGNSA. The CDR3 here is CASSFPFGESNYGYTF. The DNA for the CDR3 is TGTGCCAGCAGCTTTCCGTTCGGAGAATCTAACTATGGCTACACCTTC.